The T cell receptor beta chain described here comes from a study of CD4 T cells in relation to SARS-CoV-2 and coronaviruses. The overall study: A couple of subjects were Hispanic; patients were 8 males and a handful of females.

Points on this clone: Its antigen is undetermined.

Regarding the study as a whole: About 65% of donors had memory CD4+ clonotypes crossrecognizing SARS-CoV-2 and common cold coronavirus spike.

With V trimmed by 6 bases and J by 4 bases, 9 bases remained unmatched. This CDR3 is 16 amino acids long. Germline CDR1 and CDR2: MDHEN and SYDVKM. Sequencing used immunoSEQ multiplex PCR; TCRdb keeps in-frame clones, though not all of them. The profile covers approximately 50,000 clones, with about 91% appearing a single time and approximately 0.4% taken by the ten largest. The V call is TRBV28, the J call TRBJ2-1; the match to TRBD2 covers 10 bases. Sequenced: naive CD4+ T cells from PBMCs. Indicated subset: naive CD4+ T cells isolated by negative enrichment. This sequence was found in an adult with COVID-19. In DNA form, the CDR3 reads TGTGCCAGCAGGCAAGGGACTAGCGACCTTTACAATGAGCAGTTCTTC. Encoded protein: CASRQGTSDLYNEQFF.